This T cell receptor beta chain came from a study of PD-1 blockade in mismatch repair-deficient tumors. Study summary: Patients had about 13 mismatch repair-deficient cancer types and were previously treated and progressing.

Assay used: immunoSEQ multiplex PCR; TCRdb lists only in-frame clones, some missing. The profile shows more than 40,000 clones, around 80% of them singletons. CDR3 length equals 16 residues. Trimming removed 3 bases at V and 1 base at J, with 17 bases between. Germline V gene data show CDR1 as SGHTS and CDR2 as YDEGEE. Study results and caveats: Rapid post-treatment expansion, then contraction, generally preceding radiologic response, marked tumor-resident clones.

Mismatch repair deficiency was confirmed in all patients, by PCR or immunohistochemistry. The TCR-sequenced patients were three responders to pembrolizumab. Comment on this clone: What it recognizes is unknown.

The rearrangement links TRBV5-8 to TRBJ2-7; a possible D gene is TRBD1 (6 bases). The source material was peripheral blood, sampled 4 weeks after starting pembrolizumab. The TCR sequence derives from an adult with mismatch repair-deficient cancer. The CDR3 nucleotides are TGTGCCAGCAGCTGGGGAGATTACAGGGTATCCTACGAGCAGTACTTC. Protein sequence: CASSWGDYRVSYEQYF. The full variable domain, its missing parts supplied by reference TRBV5-8 and TRBJ2-7, is EAGVTQSPTHLIKTRGQQATLRCSPISGHTSVYWYQQALGLGLQFLLWYDEGEERNRGNFPPRFSGRQFPNYSSELNVNALELEDSALYLCASSWGDYRVSYEQYFGPGTRLTVT.